This is a list of T cell receptor beta chains from one sample in a study of T cell clones after liver transplantation. Method: immunoSEQ multiplex PCR; TCRdb's copy keeps in-frame clones and lacks some. This sample has fewer than 80,000 clones, with less than 90% found just once. Specimen: CD4+ T cells from blood, collected less than 50 months after liver transplant. These receptors were collected from a human patient who received a liver transplant. Some T cells may arise from the graft donor. Both conserved end residues are trimmed from each CDR3. Fields, in order: V gene, J gene, clone size, D gene, CDR3 protein. The D gene is left open where the match is weak. Where a row states a size, it is once, few, many or the class of an expanded clone; other rows omit it.

V: TRBV5-4
J: TRBJ2-4
size: NA
D: TRBD2
CDR3: ASSRKLTGTST

V: TRBV7-2
J: TRBJ2-7
size: few
D: NA
CDR3: ASSFPRVGSYEQY

V: TRBV27
J: TRBJ2-1
size: NA
D: TRBD1
CDR3: ASSPRQGTYNEQF

V: TRBV28
J: TRBJ2-7
size: NA
D: TRBD2
CDR3: ASRRGLAGAEQY

V: TRBV28
J: TRBJ1-1
size: NA
D: TRBD1
CDR3: ASSTRTGGNTEAF

V: TRBV11-2
J: TRBJ1-1
size: NA
D: NA
CDR3: ASSGGKSWGNTEAF

V: TRBV7-2
J: TRBJ1-1
size: NA
D: NA
CDR3: ASSTAGGRTEAF

V: TRBV19
J: TRBJ1-1
size: NA
D: TRBD1
CDR3: ASNNAWDREAF

V: TRBV11-2
J: TRBJ2-7
size: NA
D: NA
CDR3: ASSLRRGGAYEQY

V: TRBV19
J: TRBJ2-3
size: NA
D: TRBD2
CDR3: ASSGLAGRDTQY

V: TRBV5-1
J: TRBJ2-3
size: few
D: TRBD2
CDR3: ASSFEGTSGRTDTQY

V: TRBV4-3
J: TRBJ2-1
size: NA
D: TRBD2
CDR3: ASSQLSRTSNNEQF

V: TRBV5-4
J: TRBJ2-3
size: NA
D: NA
CDR3: ASSLVSHISTDTQY

V: TRBV11-2
J: TRBJ2-7
size: NA
D: NA
CDR3: ASSLDHQGFNEQY

V: TRBV30
J: TRBJ1-2
size: NA
D: NA
CDR3: AWVDFEWVYGYT

V: TRBV5-1
J: TRBJ2-7
size: few
D: TRBD2
CDR3: ASSSGLAPDEQY

V: TRBV19
J: TRBJ2-1
size: NA
D: TRBD2
CDR3: ASRVGGRALRWLSNEQF

V: TRBV4-3
J: TRBJ1-3
size: NA
D: NA
CDR3: ASSQAAGFSGNTIY

V: TRBV7-9
J: TRBJ2-3
size: NA
D: NA
CDR3: ASSWTSTDTQY

V: TRBV27
J: TRBJ1-2
size: NA
D: TRBD1
CDR3: ASSSNRGLGFGYT

V: TRBV4-3
J: TRBJ2-3
size: NA
D: TRBD1
CDR3: ASSLDRGMTDTQY

V: TRBV2
J: TRBJ2-2
size: NA
D: NA
CDR3: ASRDSLWGGELF

V: TRBV19
J: TRBJ2-6
size: NA
D: NA
CDR3: ASSTNSGANVLT

V: TRBV10-3
J: TRBJ2-7
size: NA
D: TRBD1
CDR3: AIRDRDYEQY

V: TRBV5-4
J: TRBJ2-7
size: once
D: TRBD2
CDR3: ASSKNPGLAGGRYEQY

V: TRBV4-3
J: TRBJ1-1
size: NA
D: NA
CDR3: ASSRIGNTEAF

V: TRBV6-5
J: TRBJ2-7
size: NA
D: TRBD2
CDR3: ASSPPGRELEQY

V: TRBV10-3
J: TRBJ2-2
size: NA
D: TRBD1
CDR3: AIREQGAGGELF

V: TRBV5-5
J: TRBJ1-4
size: NA
D: NA
CDR3: ASTRTNTAKGEKLF